A selection of T cell receptor beta chains follows, all from one sample in a study of blood T cell repertoires in COVID-19. This table comes from immunoSEQ multiplex PCR, and its TCRdb copy is limited to in-frame clones, with some not included. The repertoire holds approximately 170,000 clones, about 85% seen once, with 6.5% to 7.5% in the top ten. Sample: peripheral blood. The source is an elderly man with COVID-19, enrolled during active disease. Each CDR3 is given with its conserved first and last residue. Each record gives: D gene, clone size, V gene, J gene, CDR3 DNA, CDR3 protein. The D gene is left open where the match is weak. For some rows the clone size is stated as once, few or many, or as a class when expanded; others skip it.

D gene: .; clone size: once; V gene: TRBV2; J gene: TRBJ2-7; CDR3 DNA: TGTGCCAGCGGTGTAGACAGGTTCGTTGTGGAGCAGTACTTC; CDR3 protein: CASGVDRFVVEQYF
D gene: .; clone size: few; V gene: TRBV5-1; J gene: TRBJ2-3; CDR3 DNA: TGCGCCAGCAGCTTGTATCCCAGGGCTGGGACAGATACGCAGTATTTT; CDR3 protein: CASSLYPRAGTDTQYF
D gene: TRBD1; clone size: once; V gene: TRBV6-6; J gene: TRBJ1-4; CDR3 DNA: TGTGCCAGCAGGGTCGACAGGGCTAATGAAAAACTGTTTTTT; CDR3 protein: CASRVDRANEKLFF
D gene: TRBD2; clone size: .; V gene: TRBV19; J gene: TRBJ2-2; CDR3 DNA: TGTGCCAGCCTTAGCGGGGGTCCGAACACCGGGGAGCTGTTTTTT; CDR3 protein: CASLSGGPNTGELFF
D gene: TRBD1; clone size: .; V gene: TRBV10-3; J gene: TRBJ1-3; CDR3 DNA: TGTGCCATTAAGGGGGCTGGTGGAAACACCATATATTTT; CDR3 protein: CAIKGAGGNTIYF
D gene: TRBD1; clone size: .; V gene: TRBV6-6; J gene: TRBJ2-7; CDR3 DNA: TGTGCCAGCAGTTACTCGACAGGGGTTTACTTC; CDR3 protein: CASSYSTGVYF
D gene: .; clone size: .; V gene: TRBV21-1; J gene: TRBJ2-5; CDR3 DNA: TGTGCCAGCAGCCCGGGAAGCGGGGGGGCCAGGGAGACCCAGTACTTC; CDR3 protein: CASSPGSGGARETQYF
D gene: .; clone size: .; V gene: TRBV29-1; J gene: TRBJ1-2; CDR3 DNA: TGCAGCGTTCCACACCAGGGAGGGGATGGCTACACCTTC; CDR3 protein: CSVPHQGGDGYTF
D gene: .; clone size: .; V gene: TRBV18; J gene: TRBJ1-1; CDR3 DNA: TGTGCCAGCTCACCCCAGGGAAACACTGAAGCTTTCTTT; CDR3 protein: CASSPQGNTEAFF
D gene: TRBD1; clone size: once; V gene: TRBV6-1; J gene: TRBJ1-5; CDR3 DNA: TGTGCCAGCAGTGAACCGATGACAGGGGTGCGGCAGCCCCAGCATTTT; CDR3 protein: CASSEPMTGVRQPQHF
D gene: .; clone size: .; V gene: TRBV19; J gene: TRBJ1-5; CDR3 DNA: TGTGCCATCTCGGACACCTCCAATCAGCCCCAGCATTTT; CDR3 protein: CAISDTSNQPQHF
D gene: .; clone size: .; V gene: TRBV12-3/TRBV12-4; J gene: TRBJ1-3; CDR3 DNA: TGTGCCAGCAGTTCGGGCTCTGGAAACACCATATATTTT; CDR3 protein: CASSSGSGNTIYF
D gene: .; clone size: .; V gene: TRBV7-9; J gene: TRBJ1-4; CDR3 DNA: TGTGCCAGCACCCGGACCGGGGGGTCTAGGGAAAAACTGTTTTTT; CDR3 protein: CASTRTGGSREKLFF
D gene: .; clone size: once; V gene: TRBV5-1; J gene: TRBJ2-7; CDR3 DNA: TGCGCCAGCAGCTTATCGGGCGGGAACGAGCAGTACTTC; CDR3 protein: CASSLSGGNEQYF
D gene: .; clone size: few; V gene: TRBV5-1; J gene: TRBJ2-7; CDR3 DNA: TGCGCCAGCAGCTTGGGCCCAGCGAGCGAGCAGTACTTC; CDR3 protein: CASSLGPASEQYF
D gene: .; clone size: .; V gene: TRBV3-1/TRBV3-2; J gene: TRBJ1-5; CDR3 DNA: TGTGCCAGCAGCATAAGCGGTAGAAATCAGCCCCAGCATTTT; CDR3 protein: CASSISGRNQPQHF
D gene: .; clone size: .; V gene: TRBV6-5; J gene: TRBJ2-5; CDR3 DNA: TGTGCCAGCTGTCCGAATACAGGGAGTTACGAGACCCAGTACTTC; CDR3 protein: CASCPNTGSYETQYF
D gene: TRBD1; clone size: .; V gene: TRBV19; J gene: TRBJ1-1; CDR3 DNA: TGTGCCAGTACTGCAGGGGGCCTGAACACTGAAGCTTTCTTT; CDR3 protein: CASTAGGLNTEAFF
D gene: .; clone size: .; V gene: TRBV7-2; J gene: TRBJ2-7; CDR3 DNA: TGTGCCAGCAGCTCCGGCAGACAGGTCTCCTACGAGCAGTACTTC; CDR3 protein: CASSSGRQVSYEQYF
D gene: .; clone size: .; V gene: TRBV7-9; J gene: TRBJ1-1; CDR3 DNA: TGTGCCAGCAGCTTAGCGGGCGGGGGAGGGACTGAAGCTTTCTTT; CDR3 protein: CASSLAGGGGTEAFF
D gene: .; clone size: .; V gene: TRBV6-5; J gene: TRBJ1-1; CDR3 DNA: TGTGCCAGCAGTTTGCTTGGGGGCAGGGCCCAAACTGAAGCTTTCTTT; CDR3 protein: CASSLLGGRAQTEAFF
D gene: .; clone size: once; V gene: TRBV10-2; J gene: TRBJ2-5; CDR3 DNA: TGCGCCAGCTCTGCAACCAACATCCAAGAGACCCAGTACTTC; CDR3 protein: CASSATNIQETQYF
D gene: .; clone size: .; V gene: TRBV3-1/TRBV3-2; J gene: TRBJ2-7; CDR3 DNA: TGTGCCAGCAGCCAAGCCAGGGGCAGCTACGAGCAGTACTTC; CDR3 protein: CASSQARGSYEQYF
D gene: .; clone size: .; V gene: TRBV7-2; J gene: TRBJ2-5; CDR3 DNA: TGTGCCAGCAGCCGGAGGCGGTTGGGGGGGCCCGGTCAAGAGACCCAGTACTTC; CDR3 protein: CASSRRRLGGPGQETQYF
D gene: TRBD1; clone size: .; V gene: TRBV7-3; J gene: TRBJ1-2; CDR3 DNA: TGTGCCAGCGCCCAGGGGGGAGAGGGATCGGATGGCTACACCTTC; CDR3 protein: CASAQGGEGSDGYTF
D gene: .; clone size: .; V gene: TRBV5-1; J gene: TRBJ1-2; CDR3 DNA: TGCGCCAGCAGCTTGGAGAGCGGGCCCTATGGCTACACCTTC; CDR3 protein: CASSLESGPYGYTF
D gene: .; clone size: .; V gene: TRBV10-3; J gene: TRBJ1-1; CDR3 DNA: TGTGCCATCAGTGACGTGGTCGGAGCTTTCTTT; CDR3 protein: CAISDVVGAFF
D gene: TRBD1; clone size: once; V gene: TRBV5-1; J gene: TRBJ2-7; CDR3 DNA: TGCGCCAGCAGCTTGGAGGGGACAGGGGACTACGAGCAGTACTTC; CDR3 protein: CASSLEGTGDYEQYF
D gene: .; clone size: .; V gene: TRBV28; J gene: TRBJ1-2; CDR3 DNA: TGTGCCAGCAGTTCCAGCGACAGTGGCAGCTATGGCTACACCTTC; CDR3 protein: CASSSSDSGSYGYTF
D gene: TRBD2; clone size: .; V gene: TRBV5-5; J gene: TRBJ2-3; CDR3 DNA: TGTGCCAGCAGCATACTTTCTAGCGGGGGGGCTGGAGATACGCAGTATTTT; CDR3 protein: CASSILSSGGAGDTQYF
D gene: .; clone size: .; V gene: TRBV21-1; J gene: TRBJ1-2; CDR3 DNA: TGTGCCAGATATACAGGGGAGGAGTATGGCTACACCTTC; CDR3 protein: CARYTGEEYGYTF
D gene: .; clone size: .; V gene: TRBV5-1; J gene: TRBJ1-1; CDR3 DNA: TGCGCCAGCAGCTTGGTGAGGCAGGGACATATGAACACTGAAGCTTTCTTT; CDR3 protein: CASSLVRQGHMNTEAFF
D gene: .; clone size: .; V gene: TRBV2; J gene: TRBJ1-4; CDR3 DNA: TGTGCCAGCAGTGTACTGGGGAGTCCAACTAATGAAAAACTGTTTTTT; CDR3 protein: CASSVLGSPTNEKLFF
D gene: .; clone size: once; V gene: TRBV3-1/TRBV3-2; J gene: TRBJ2-7; CDR3 DNA: TGTGCCAGCAGCCATATCTACGAGCAGTACTTC; CDR3 protein: CASSHIYEQYF
D gene: .; clone size: .; V gene: TRBV10-1; J gene: TRBJ2-7; CDR3 DNA: TGCGCCAGCACCCTCCGGGGAACTTACGAGCAGTACTTC; CDR3 protein: CASTLRGTYEQYF
D gene: TRBD2; clone size: few; V gene: TRBV7-2; J gene: TRBJ2-7; CDR3 DNA: TGTGCCAGCAGCTTGGGCGGGGGGGCGTACGAGCAGTACTTC; CDR3 protein: CASSLGGGAYEQYF
D gene: .; clone size: .; V gene: TRBV14; J gene: TRBJ1-5; CDR3 DNA: TGTGCCAGCAGCCAGGCCTCCGATCAGCCCCAGCATTTT; CDR3 protein: CASSQASDQPQHF
D gene: TRBD1; clone size: few; V gene: TRBV7-2; J gene: TRBJ1-5; CDR3 DNA: TGTGCCAGCAGCCCTTCACCGACAGGGGGGACGAATCAGCCCCAGCATTTT; CDR3 protein: CASSPSPTGGTNQPQHF
D gene: .; clone size: .; V gene: TRBV29-1; J gene: TRBJ2-5; CDR3 DNA: TGCAGCGTCTCGGCACTGACAGTTTCGGAGACCCAGTACTTC; CDR3 protein: CSVSALTVSETQYF
D gene: .; clone size: .; V gene: TRBV24-1; J gene: TRBJ2-6; CDR3 DNA: TGTGCCACCAGTGATTCGAGGGACTCTGGGGCCAACGTCCTGACTTTC; CDR3 protein: CATSDSRDSGANVLTF
D gene: .; clone size: .; V gene: TRBV11-1; J gene: TRBJ1-2; CDR3 DNA: TGTGCCAGCAGCTTACGGTACAGCTATGGCTACACCTTC; CDR3 protein: CASSLRYSYGYTF
D gene: TRBD1; clone size: .; V gene: TRBV6-5; J gene: TRBJ1-1; CDR3 DNA: TGTGCCAGCAGTATACAGGGGGCCGACACTGAAGCTTTCTTT; CDR3 protein: CASSIQGADTEAFF
D gene: .; clone size: .; V gene: TRBV5-4; J gene: TRBJ2-3; CDR3 DNA: TGTGCCAGCAGGCTCAGCGGCGCAGATACGCAGTATTTT; CDR3 protein: CASRLSGADTQYF
D gene: .; clone size: .; V gene: TRBV9; J gene: TRBJ1-2; CDR3 DNA: TGTGCCAGCAGCGTAGCCCCGACTGAAAACTATGGCTACACCTTC; CDR3 protein: CASSVAPTENYGYTF
D gene: .; clone size: .; V gene: TRBV3-1/TRBV3-2; J gene: TRBJ2-3; CDR3 DNA: TGTGCCAGCAGCCAAGCAGGGGCCACTTTGGGGGATACGCAGTATTTT; CDR3 protein: CASSQAGATLGDTQYF
D gene: .; clone size: few; V gene: TRBV5-1; J gene: TRBJ1-4; CDR3 DNA: TGCGCCAGCAGCTTATTACAGACTAATGAAAAACTGTTTTTT; CDR3 protein: CASSLLQTNEKLFF
D gene: .; clone size: .; V gene: TRBV11-3; J gene: TRBJ1-1; CDR3 DNA: TGTGCCAGCAGCTTTTTTACAGCTTATGAAGCTTTCTTT; CDR3 protein: CASSFFTAYEAFF
D gene: .; clone size: .; V gene: TRBV28; J gene: TRBJ1-1; CDR3 DNA: TGTGCCAGCAGTCGGACATATCTTGAAGCTTTCTTT; CDR3 protein: CASSRTYLEAFF
D gene: .; clone size: .; V gene: TRBV5-1; J gene: TRBJ1-1; CDR3 DNA: TGCGCCAGCAGCTATTCCGGGACACTTAACACTGAAGCTTTCTTT; CDR3 protein: CASSYSGTLNTEAFF
D gene: TRBD1; clone size: .; V gene: TRBV7-9; J gene: TRBJ2-1; CDR3 DNA: TGTGCCAGCAGATCCGGGACAGGGGTTTACAATGAGCAGTTCTTC; CDR3 protein: CASRSGTGVYNEQFF
D gene: .; clone size: .; V gene: TRBV7-3; J gene: TRBJ2-5; CDR3 DNA: TGTGCCAGCAGCTTTGGGGCTCAAGAGACCCAGTACTTC; CDR3 protein: CASSFGAQETQYF
D gene: TRBD1; clone size: .; V gene: TRBV5-1; J gene: TRBJ2-2; CDR3 DNA: TGCGCCAGCAGCCCGGGACAGACTTACACCGGGGAGCTGTTTTTT; CDR3 protein: CASSPGQTYTGELFF
D gene: .; clone size: .; V gene: TRBV4-2; J gene: TRBJ1-1; CDR3 DNA: TGTGCCAGCAGCGGCGCTAGGCCCGGAGGCACTGAAGCTTTCTTT; CDR3 protein: CASSGARPGGTEAFF
D gene: TRBD2; clone size: .; V gene: TRBV28; J gene: TRBJ2-3; CDR3 DNA: TGTGCCAGCAGTTTAGCGCGGGGGGGATCAGATACGCAGTATTTT; CDR3 protein: CASSLARGGSDTQYF
D gene: TRBD1; clone size: .; V gene: TRBV5-4; J gene: TRBJ1-5; CDR3 DNA: TGTGCCAGCAGCAAGGACAGGGGCAATCAGCCCCAGCATTTT; CDR3 protein: CASSKDRGNQPQHF
D gene: .; clone size: .; V gene: TRBV15; J gene: TRBJ1-3; CDR3 DNA: TGTGCCACCAGCAGAGGAATAGGGAGCTCTGGAAACACCATATATTTT; CDR3 protein: CATSRGIGSSGNTIYF
D gene: .; clone size: .; V gene: TRBV9; J gene: TRBJ2-5; CDR3 DNA: TGTGCCAGCAGCGTAGACCCTTCGGGGGTAGGCCAGACCCAGTACTTC; CDR3 protein: CASSVDPSGVGQTQYF
D gene: .; clone size: .; V gene: TRBV6-5; J gene: TRBJ1-5; CDR3 DNA: TGTGCCAGCAGCCCCAGGCCGGGCAATCAGCCCCAGCATTTT; CDR3 protein: CASSPRPGNQPQHF
D gene: .; clone size: .; V gene: TRBV6-5; J gene: TRBJ1-2; CDR3 DNA: TGTGCCAGCAACCCTAACAGGGCTGGTGGCTACACCTTC; CDR3 protein: CASNPNRAGGYTF
D gene: .; clone size: once; V gene: TRBV4-1; J gene: TRBJ2-5; CDR3 DNA: TGCGCCAGCAGCCAAGAACACAGCCAAGAGACCCAGTACTTC; CDR3 protein: CASSQEHSQETQYF